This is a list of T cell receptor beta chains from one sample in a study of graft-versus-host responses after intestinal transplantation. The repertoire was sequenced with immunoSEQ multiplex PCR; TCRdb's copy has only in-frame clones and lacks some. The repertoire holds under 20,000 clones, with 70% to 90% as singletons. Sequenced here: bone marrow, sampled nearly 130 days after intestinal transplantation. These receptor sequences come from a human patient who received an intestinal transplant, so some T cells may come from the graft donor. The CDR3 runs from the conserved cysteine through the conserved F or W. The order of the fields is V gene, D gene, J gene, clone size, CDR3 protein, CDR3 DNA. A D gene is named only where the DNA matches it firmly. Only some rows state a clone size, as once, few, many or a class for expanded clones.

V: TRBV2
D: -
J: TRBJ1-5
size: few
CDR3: CASSEARGLRNQPQHF
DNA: TGTGCCAGCAGTGAAGCCAGGGGTTTGCGCAATCAGCCCCAGCATTTT

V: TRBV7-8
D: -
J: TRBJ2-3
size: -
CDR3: CASSLRTPSTDTQYF
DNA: TGTGCCAGCAGCTTAAGGACACCTAGCACAGATACGCAGTATTTT

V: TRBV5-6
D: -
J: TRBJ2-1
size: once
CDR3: CASSLTGHQQMVF
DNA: TGTGCCAGCAGCCTGACTGGGCATCAACAAATGGTCTTC

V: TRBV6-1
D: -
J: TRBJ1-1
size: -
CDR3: CASSGDNTEAFF
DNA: TGTGCCAGCAGTGGGGACAACACTGAAGCTTTCTTT

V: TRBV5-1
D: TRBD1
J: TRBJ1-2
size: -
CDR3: CASSLEGQGYGYTF
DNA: TGCGCCAGCAGCCTGGAAGGACAGGGTTATGGCTACACCTTC

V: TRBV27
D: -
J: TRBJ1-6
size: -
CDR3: CASSSSGSSYNSPLHF
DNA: TGTGCCAGCAGTTCCTCCGGGAGCTCCTATAATTCACCCCTCCACTTT

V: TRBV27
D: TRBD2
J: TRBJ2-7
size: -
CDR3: CATSTSGRPSYEQYF
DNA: TGTGCCACTTCGACTAGCGGGAGGCCCTCCTACGAGCAGTACTTC

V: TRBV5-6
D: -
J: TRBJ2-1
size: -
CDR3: CASSFLGGINNEQFF
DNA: TGTGCCAGCAGCTTCCTAGGAGGTATCAACAATGAGCAGTTCTTC

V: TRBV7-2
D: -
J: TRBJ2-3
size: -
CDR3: CASSFIRGSDTQYF
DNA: TGTGCCAGCAGCTTTATTCGGGGGTCAGATACGCAGTATTTT

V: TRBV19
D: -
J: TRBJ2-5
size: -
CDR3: CASNPRGFQETQYF
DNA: TGTGCCAGTAATCCCCGGGGCTTCCAAGAGACCCAGTACTTC

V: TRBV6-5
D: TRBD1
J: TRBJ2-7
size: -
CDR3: CASSYQGTGTYEQYF
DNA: TGTGCCAGCAGTTACCAAGGGACAGGGACCTACGAGCAGTACTTC

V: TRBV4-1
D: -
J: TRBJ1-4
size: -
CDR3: CASSQDWRLNNNEKLFF
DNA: TGCGCCAGCAGCCAAGATTGGAGGCTCAACAATAATGAAAAACTGTTTTTT

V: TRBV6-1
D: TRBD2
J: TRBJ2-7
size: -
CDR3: CASSERSSGPYEQYF
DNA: TGTGCCAGCAGTGAACGGTCTAGCGGGCCCTACGAGCAGTACTTC

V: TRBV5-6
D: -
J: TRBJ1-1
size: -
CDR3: CASRGPHPEAFF
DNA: TGTGCCAGCAGGGGCCCCCACCCTGAAGCTTTCTTT

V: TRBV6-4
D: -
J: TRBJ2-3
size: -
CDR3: CASSRDFRDTQYF
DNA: TGTGCCAGCAGCCGGGACTTTCGAGATACGCAGTATTTT

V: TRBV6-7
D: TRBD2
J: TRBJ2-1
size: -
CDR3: CASSYLKRRAGGPTPSYNEQFF
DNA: TGTGCCAGCAGTTACTTAAAACGTCGAGCGGGAGGGCCAACACCCTCCTACAATGAGCAGTTCTTC

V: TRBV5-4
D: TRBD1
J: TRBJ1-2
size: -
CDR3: CASRWTGGANGYTF
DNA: TGTGCCAGCAGATGGACAGGGGGCGCGAATGGCTACACCTTC

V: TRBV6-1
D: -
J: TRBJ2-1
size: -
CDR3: CASSEALPAYNEQFF
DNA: TGTGCCAGCAGTGAAGCGCTCCCAGCCTACAATGAGCAGTTCTTC

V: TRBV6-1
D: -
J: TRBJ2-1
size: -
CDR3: CASSEARTVYNEQFF
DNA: TGTGCCAGCAGTGAAGCTAGGACAGTCTACAATGAGCAGTTCTTC

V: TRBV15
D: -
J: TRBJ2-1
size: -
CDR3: CATNRFADNEQFF
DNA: TGTGCCACCAACAGATTCGCCGACAATGAGCAGTTCTTC

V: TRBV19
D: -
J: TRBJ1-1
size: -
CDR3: CASSIARETEAFF
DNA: TGTGCCAGTAGTATAGCGAGGGAGACTGAAGCTTTCTTT

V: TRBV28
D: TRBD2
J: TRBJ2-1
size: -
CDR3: CASSLGTSGPSYNEQFF
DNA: TGTGCCAGCAGTCTAGGGACTAGCGGACCGTCCTACAATGAGCAGTTCTTC

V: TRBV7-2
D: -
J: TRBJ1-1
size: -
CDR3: CASSQENTEAFF
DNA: TGTGCCAGCAGCCAGGAGAACACTGAAGCTTTCTTT

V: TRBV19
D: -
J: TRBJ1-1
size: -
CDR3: CAVRLNTEAFF
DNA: TGTGCCGTTAGATTGAACACTGAAGCTTTCTTT

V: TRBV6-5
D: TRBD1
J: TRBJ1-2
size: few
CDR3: CASSYWQGESYGYTF
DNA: TGTGCCAGCAGTTACTGGCAGGGGGAAAGCTATGGCTACACCTTC

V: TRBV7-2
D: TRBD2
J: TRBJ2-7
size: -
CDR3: CASSLLAGEQYF
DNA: TGTGCCAGCAGCTTACTAGCGGGAGAGCAGTACTTC

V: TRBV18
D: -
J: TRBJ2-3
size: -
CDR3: CASSPSVFTDTQYF
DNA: TGTGCCAGCTCACCCTCGGTCTTCACAGATACGCAGTATTTT

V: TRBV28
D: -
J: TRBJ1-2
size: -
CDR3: CASSLYQQSLVYGYTF
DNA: TGTGCCAGCAGTTTGTACCAACAGAGTTTGGTCTATGGCTACACCTTC

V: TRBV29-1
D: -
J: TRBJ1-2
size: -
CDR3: CSVVPDNYNYGYTF
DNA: TGCAGCGTTGTTCCGGACAACTATAACTATGGCTACACCTTC

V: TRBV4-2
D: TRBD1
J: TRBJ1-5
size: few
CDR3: CASSPGQGTAKPQHF
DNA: TGTGCCAGCAGCCCGGGACAGGGGACCGCGAAGCCCCAGCATTTT

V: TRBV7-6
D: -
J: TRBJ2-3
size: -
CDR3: CASSLGTPDTQYF
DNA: TGTGCCAGCAGCTTAGGAACCCCAGATACGCAGTATTTT

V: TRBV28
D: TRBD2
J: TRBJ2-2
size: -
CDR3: CASRNWGRDTGELFF
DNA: TGTGCCAGCAGAAATTGGGGGAGGGACACCGGGGAGCTGTTTTTT

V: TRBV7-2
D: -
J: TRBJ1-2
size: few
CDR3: CASSLTANYGYTF
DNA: TGTGCCAGCAGCTTGACAGCTAACTATGGCTACACCTTC

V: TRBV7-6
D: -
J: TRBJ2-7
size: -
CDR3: CASSPYLDYEQYF
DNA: TGTGCCAGCAGCCCTTATCTGGACTACGAGCAGTACTTC

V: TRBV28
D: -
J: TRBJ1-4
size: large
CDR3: CASSLWGRAHEKLFF
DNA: TGTGCCAGCAGTTTATGGGGCAGGGCCCATGAAAAACTGTTTTTT

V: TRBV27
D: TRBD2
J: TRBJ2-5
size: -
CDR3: CASTTRWASGRQTQYF
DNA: TGTGCCAGCACTACGAGGTGGGCTAGCGGTAGGCAGACCCAGTACTTC